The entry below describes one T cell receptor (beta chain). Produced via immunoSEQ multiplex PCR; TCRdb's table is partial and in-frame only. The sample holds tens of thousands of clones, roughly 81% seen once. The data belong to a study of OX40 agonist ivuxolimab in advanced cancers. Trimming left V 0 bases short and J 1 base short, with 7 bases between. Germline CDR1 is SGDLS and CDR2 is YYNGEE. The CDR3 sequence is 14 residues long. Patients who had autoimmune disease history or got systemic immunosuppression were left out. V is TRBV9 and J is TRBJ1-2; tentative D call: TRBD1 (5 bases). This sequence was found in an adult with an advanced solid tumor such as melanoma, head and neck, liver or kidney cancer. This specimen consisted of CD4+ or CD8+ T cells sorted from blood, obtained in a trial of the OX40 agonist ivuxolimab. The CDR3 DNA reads TGTGCCAGCAGCGTAGGCGACAGTAACTATGGCTACACCTTC. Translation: CASSVGDSNYGYTF.